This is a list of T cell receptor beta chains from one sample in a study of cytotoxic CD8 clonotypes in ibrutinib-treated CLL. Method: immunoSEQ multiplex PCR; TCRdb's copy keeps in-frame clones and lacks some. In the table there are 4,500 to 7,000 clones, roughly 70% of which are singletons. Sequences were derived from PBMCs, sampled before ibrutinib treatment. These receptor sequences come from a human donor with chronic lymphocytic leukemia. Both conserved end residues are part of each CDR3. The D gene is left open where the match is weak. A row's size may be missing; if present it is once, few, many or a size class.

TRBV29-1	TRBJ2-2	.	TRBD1	CSVGQGDAGELFF	TGCAGCGTGGGACAGGGGGACGCCGGGGAGCTGTTTTTT
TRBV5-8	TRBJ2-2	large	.	CASSLGRGLGTGELFF	TGTGCCAGCAGCTTGGGACGGGGGCTTGGCACCGGGGAGCTGTTTTTT
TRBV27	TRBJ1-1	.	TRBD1	CASSPQGAGAPMNTEAFF	TGTGCCAGCAGTCCCCAGGGGGCAGGTGCCCCAATGAACACTGAAGCTTTCTTT
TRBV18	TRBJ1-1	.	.	CASSPQTMNTEAFF	TGTGCCAGCTCACCCCAGACTATGAACACTGAAGCTTTCTTT
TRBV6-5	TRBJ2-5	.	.	CASSYSMETQYF	TGTGCCAGCAGTTACTCGATGGAGACCCAGTACTTC
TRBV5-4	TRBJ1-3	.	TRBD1	CASSISGGRNTIYF	TGTGCCAGCAGCATATCAGGGGGAAGAAACACCATATATTTT
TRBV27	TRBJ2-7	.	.	CASSYTGSEQYF	TGTGCCAGCAGTTATACAGGGAGCGAGCAGTACTTC
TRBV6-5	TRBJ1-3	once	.	CASSYSRVLRNTIYF	TGTGCCAGCAGTTACTCCCGGGTACTCAGAAACACCATATATTTT
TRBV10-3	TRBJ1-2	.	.	CAISEGRDPNYGYTF	TGTGCCATCAGTGAGGGGAGAGATCCTAACTATGGCTACACCTTC
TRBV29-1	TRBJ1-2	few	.	CSVEEGLGYTF	TGCAGCGTTGAGGAGGGGTTAGGCTACACCTTC
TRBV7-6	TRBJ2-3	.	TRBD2	CASSPLVAGGADTQYF	TGTGCCAGCAGCCCCCTAGTAGCGGGGGGCGCAGATACGCAGTATTTT
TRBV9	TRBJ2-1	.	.	CASSVRGYNEQFF	TGTGCCAGCAGCGTACGCGGGTACAATGAGCAGTTCTTC
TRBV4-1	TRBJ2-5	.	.	CASSQGGVTQYF	TGCGCCAGCAGCCAAGGGGGAGTGACCCAGTACTTC
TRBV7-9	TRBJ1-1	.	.	CASSPPRATPGDTEAFF	TGTGCCAGCAGCCCCCCCCGGGCGACTCCGGGGGACACTGAAGCTTTCTTT
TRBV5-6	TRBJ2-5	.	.	CASSLRGQETQYF	TGTGCCAGCAGCTTGCGGGGGCAAGAGACCCAGTACTTC
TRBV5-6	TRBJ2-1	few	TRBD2	CASSLMASGGVYNEQFF	TGTGCCAGCAGCTTGATGGCTAGCGGGGGGGTCTACAATGAGCAGTTCTTC
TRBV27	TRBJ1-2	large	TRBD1	CASSAMRGQGLRGFGGYTF	TGTGCCAGCAGTGCGATGAGGGGACAGGGTCTTCGGGGTTTTGGTGGCTACACCTTC
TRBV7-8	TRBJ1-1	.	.	CASSLFPAITEAFF	TGTGCCAGCAGCTTATTTCCGGCAATCACTGAAGCTTTCTTT
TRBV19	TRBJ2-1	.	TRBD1	CASSRDRGWEQFF	TGTGCCAGTAGTAGGGACAGGGGTTGGGAGCAGTTCTTC
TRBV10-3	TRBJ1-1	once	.	CAISASQAATTEAFF	TGTGCCATCAGTGCAAGTCAGGCGGCCACCACTGAAGCTTTCTTT
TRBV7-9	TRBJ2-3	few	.	CASSLSGPTDTQYF	TGTGCCAGCAGCCTCTCAGGGCCCACAGATACGCAGTATTTT
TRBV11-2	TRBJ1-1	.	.	CASSLQREWTEAFF	TGTGCCAGCAGCTTGCAACGGGAGTGGACTGAAGCTTTCTTT
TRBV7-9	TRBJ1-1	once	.	CASSLDRGTEAFF	TGTGCCAGCAGCTTAGATCGTGGCACTGAAGCTTTCTTT
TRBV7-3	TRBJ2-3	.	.	CASSLGVATDTQYF	TGTGCCAGCAGTCTAGGGGTGGCCACAGATACGCAGTATTTT
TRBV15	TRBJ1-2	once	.	CATSRPPGFANYGYTF	TGTGCCACCAGCAGACCCCCAGGTTTTGCTAACTATGGCTACACCTTC
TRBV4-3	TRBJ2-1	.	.	CASSQAGLVGNEQFF	TGCGCCAGCAGCCAAGCAGGGTTGGTGGGCAATGAGCAGTTCTTC
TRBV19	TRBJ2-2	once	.	CASRPEGYGSTGELFF	TGTGCCAGTAGGCCTGAAGGGTATGGATCCACCGGGGAGCTGTTTTTT
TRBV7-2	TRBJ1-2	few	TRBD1	CASSPGTGYGYTF	TGTGCCAGCAGCCCCGGGACAGGCTATGGCTACACCTTC
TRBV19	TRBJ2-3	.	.	CASSTRGEGTDTQYF	TGTGCCAGTAGTACCAGGGGCGAGGGCACAGATACGCAGTATTTT
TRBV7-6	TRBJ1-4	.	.	CASSLRGANEKLFF	TGTGCCAGCAGCTTACGAGGGGCAAATGAAAAACTGTTTTTT
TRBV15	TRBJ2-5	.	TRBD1	CATSRTWTGGAETQYF	TGTGCCACCAGCAGAACCTGGACAGGGGGCGCGGAGACCCAGTACTTC
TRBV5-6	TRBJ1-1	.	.	CASSWGLEAFF	TGTGCCAGCAGCTGGGGCCTTGAAGCTTTCTTT
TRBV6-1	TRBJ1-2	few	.	CASSERQGHYGYTF	TGTGCCAGCAGTGAACGGCAGGGCCACTATGGCTACACCTTC
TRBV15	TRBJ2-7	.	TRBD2	CATNTGRGDYEQYF	TGTGCCACCAACACAGGCCGGGGGGACTACGAGCAGTACTTC
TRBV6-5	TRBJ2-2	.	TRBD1	CASRTGQLAGELFF	TGTGCCAGCAGGACGGGACAGCTGGCCGGGGAGCTGTTTTTT
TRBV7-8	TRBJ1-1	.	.	CASSLPTGLYTEAFF	TGTGCCAGCAGCTTGCCCACAGGACTGTACACTGAAGCTTTCTTT
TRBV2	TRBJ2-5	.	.	CASSDRQSSQETQYF	TGTGCCAGCAGTGATCGGCAGTCCAGCCAAGAGACCCAGTACTTC
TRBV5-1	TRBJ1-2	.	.	CASSSGSVPSNYGYTF	TGCGCCAGCAGCTCCGGATCAGTCCCATCTAACTATGGCTACACCTTC
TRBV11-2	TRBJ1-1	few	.	CASSLDSWNTEAFF	TGTGCCAGCAGCTTAGACAGCTGGAACACTGAAGCTTTCTTT
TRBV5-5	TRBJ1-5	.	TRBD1	CASSALGTVGNQPQHF	TGTGCCAGCAGCGCTTTGGGGACAGTCGGAAATCAGCCCCAGCATTTT
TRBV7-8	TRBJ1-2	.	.	CASSPTSVGGREGYTF	TGTGCCAGCAGCCCCACATCTGTCGGGGGGCGCGAGGGCTACACCTTC
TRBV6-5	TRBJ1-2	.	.	CASSGLTGGGYTF	TGTGCCAGCAGTGGTTTGACAGGCGGTGGCTACACCTTC
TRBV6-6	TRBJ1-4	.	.	CASSYYPGESQEKLFF	TGTGCCAGCAGTTACTACCCAGGGGAATCTCAGGAAAAACTGTTTTTT
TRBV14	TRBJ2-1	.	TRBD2	CASSVQTSGAHNEQFF	TGTGCCAGCAGCGTCCAGACTAGCGGGGCCCACAATGAGCAGTTCTTC
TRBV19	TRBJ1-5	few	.	CASTSWGGNQPQHF	TGTGCCAGTACCTCCTGGGGCGGGAACCAGCCCCAGCATTTT
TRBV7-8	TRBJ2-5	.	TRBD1	CASTGIKAGTGSLGTQYF	TGTGCCAGCACGGGAATCAAAGCCGGGACAGGGTCCTTGGGGACCCAGTACTTC
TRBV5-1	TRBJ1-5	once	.	CASSSGQSNQPQHF	TGCGCCAGCAGCTCCGGACAGAGCAATCAGCCCCAGCATTTT
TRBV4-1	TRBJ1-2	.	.	CASSQDFRAYGYTF	TGCGCCAGCAGCCAAGATTTCAGGGCCTATGGCTACACCTTC
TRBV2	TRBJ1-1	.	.	CASGSTRGQDTEAFF	TGTGCCAGCGGATCGACACGGGGACAAGACACTGAAGCTTTCTTT
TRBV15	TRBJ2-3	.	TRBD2	CATSSLKTSLTDTQYF	TGTGCCACCAGCAGCCTAAAGACTAGCTTGACAGATACGCAGTATTTT